This T cell receptor beta chain was recovered during a study of spatial heterogeneity in lung cancer. About this clonotype: Its specificity is unknown.

The time point was: sample taken at primary tumor resection. Whole RNA was taken from tumor, nontumor lung or frozen PBMC; it was then sequenced unsorted. TCR cDNA molecules each carried a unique molecular identifier. One entry per CDR3 protein, called by TCRdb with MiXCR from the 5' RACE reads. The table shows over 25,000 distinct CDR3 sequences, with 8.4% occurring only once. V lost 4 bases, J lost 8 bases, and 11 bases lay in between. Germline V gene data show CDR1 as SGHDT and CDR2 as YYEEEE. There are 12 residues in the CDR3. Findings and caveats of the study: Expanded tumor TCRs that were ubiquitous appeared in blood more at resection than follow-up.

The receptor comes from a female donor with early-stage non-small cell lung cancer. The rearrangement links TRBV5-6 to TRBJ2-3; either TRBD1 or TRBD2 may supply D (5 bases each). The specimen comprised PBMCs, sampled at surgery. The CDR3 region is CASSPTEGTQYF. As DNA, the CDR3 is TGTGCCAGCAGCCCGACAGAGGGTACGCAGTATTTT.